This T cell receptor (beta chain) was profiled in a study of control samples from healthy donors and cancer patients. TCRdb keeps only in-frame clones here, not all; method: immunoSEQ multiplex PCR. Of roughly 160,000 clones in the sample, roughly 95% were seen once. The receptor was derived from a woman aged 30 to 39 in good health. Sequencing was carried out using blood.

CDR3 bases: TGTGCCAGCAGTTCAGGGGGCCACTATGGCTACACCTTC. Its protein product is CASSSGGHYGYTF. V and J are TRBV28 and TRBJ1-2; the match to TRBD1 covers 8 bases. With 4 bases clipped from V and 3 bases from J, the junction kept 1 base outside the gene matches. Germline CDR1 MDHEN, CDR2 SYDVKM. This CDR3 region has 13 residues.